This T cell receptor (beta chain) came from a study of CD8 T cells in Susac syndrome (dated by TCRdb to the late 2010s). Looking at the study overall: Whether CD8+ T cell activation and differentiation in Susac syndrome was antigen driven was tested using repertoire sequencing. The study compared CD8+ T cell repertoire clonality among about a dozen healthy donors, about 14 Susac syndrome patients and about 16 multiple sclerosis patients. The study at large found these results: The number of individuals in the TCR sequencing and HLA analysis was recognized as being relatively small.

With respect to this clonotype: Its cognate antigen has yet to be identified. One base away there is no much larger clone; base qualities are not given.

High-throughput TCR beta sequencing profiled peripheral blood CD8+ and CD4+ T cells from healthy donors, Susac syndrome patients and multiple sclerosis patients. Healthy donors were included as age- and sex-matched controls. Bulk CD8+ and CD4+ T cells were purified magnetically by negative isolation, whereas CD8+ TEMRA cells were enriched by FACS. Blood was drawn into EDTA tubes, processed within 24 hours, and PBMCs were isolated by density gradient centrifugation. PBMCs intended for TCR sequencing were cryopreserved in liquid nitrogen and were subsequently thawed in a 37 degrees C water bath. The sorted or isolated CD4+, CD8+ and CD8+ TEMRA cells had a purity of 90% or higher. RNA was extracted using the RNeasy kit, and roughly 0.45 to 1 microgram was reverse transcribed with random hexamers. The immunoSEQ multiplex PCR assay, which covers 54 Vbeta and 13 Jbeta segments, was used to amplify TCR beta CDR3 regions. Bias from PCR amplification was corrected by using a synthetic template baseline for primer optimization and for computational correction. Regarding the original processing steps: Reads were annotated to V, D and J genes according to IMGT and were analyzed with immunoSEQ Analyzer, with only productive sequences retained. To calculate clonality, Shannon entropy was normalized by log2 of the number of productive unique sequences and then subtracted from one. Public and private clones were assessed among the 100 most prevalent clones of each patient and control. Susac-specific clones were defined as absent from healthy and MS cohorts, over a thousand published viral clones and other ImmuneACCESS disease sequences. TCRdb passed the public sequencing reads through fastp at Q25 and MiXCR, retaining productive beta sequences. Identical CDR3 proteins give one entry, which carries the most common genes and DNA. The V and J calls and clone size are TCRdb's, not the authors'. Across this sample there are more than 75,000 distinct CDR3 sequences, with over 90% seen only once. The ten biggest clones cover about 0.3% of the sample.

The CDR3, from cysteine to phenylalanine, totals 16 residues. Just the 48-base CDR3 DNA is kept, in frame starting at base 1. CDR1 SNHLY and CDR2 FYNNEI are derived from the germline V gene. Cut back by 8 bases and 0 bases, the V and J ends lie 17 bases apart. This TCR was recovered from a human donor in good health. The chain is encoded by TRBV2 joined to TRBJ2-1; the D gene lacks a confident call. Sequencing was carried out using CD8+ T cells from PBMCs. CDR3 region: CASGHNVKSSYNEQFF. The DNA reads as follows: TGTGCCAGCGGGCACAACGTCAAAAGCTCCTACAATGAGCAGTTCTTC.